This T cell receptor (beta chain) is drawn from a study of T-cell memory formation after mild COVID-19. As for the study in general: TCR clusters were largely donor specific. Study-wide results and limits: Day 15 to 85 contracting clones showed balanced CD4/CD8; later expanders leaned CD4+. Pre-infection memory held some responding clones, suggesting pre-existing cross-reactive T cells responded.

Remarks on this clonotype: Its antigen is still unknown.

V was cut by 4 bases and J by 3 bases, with 11 bases left in between. Germline V gene data show CDR1 as SGHDT and CDR2 as YYEEEE. CDR3 length equals 14 residues. The authors produced TCR alpha and TCR beta cDNA libraries with sample barcodes and UMIs by 5'RACE using constant-segment primers. TCRdb independently ran MiXCR on the 5' RACE reads; one entry per CDR3 protein. Among about half a million distinct CDR3 sequences listed, about 20% were seen once. The TCR originated in an adult woman who had mild COVID-19 (a few samples of this study predate the infection). Cell type and time point are not known. Sequencing was performed on PBMCs or a T cell subset sorted from them (not recorded which). The chain recombines TRBV5-6 with TRBJ1-5; D perhaps matches TRBD1 (6 bases). CDR3 sequence: CASSRGGNNQPQHF. As DNA, the CDR3 is TGTGCCAGCAGCAGGGGGGGGAACAATCAGCCCCAGCATTTT.